What follows are 6 T cell receptor beta chains derived from one specimen sequenced in a study of early T cells in non-severe SARS-CoV-2 infection. Using its own MiXCR run on the 5' RACE reads, TCRdb lists one record per CDR3 protein. Counted here are roughly 70,000 distinct CDR3 sequences, 15% to 20% occurring once; the ten biggest clones make up 8% to 10%. Sequencing used whole blood, obtained at baseline. Receptors were obtained from an adult who was a healthcare worker with PCR-confirmed SARS-CoV-2 infection or an uninfected control (not recorded which).

This clonotype was found many times. The rearrangement uses TRBV15 and TRBJ1-1; D might be TRBD1 (5 bases). CDR1 is LNHNV and CDR2 is YYDKDF in the germline V gene (reference sequence). V lost 4 bases, J lost 5 bases, and 17 bases lay in between. The CDR3 is 15 residues long. The CDR3 DNA is TGTGCCACCAGCATACCGGTGTGGAGGGGTACTGAAGCTTTCTTT. It encodes CATSIPVWRGTEAFF.

The chain is built from TRBV11-2 and TRBJ2-7; the D gene is possibly TRBD1 (6 bases). CDR1 SGHAT and CDR2 FQNNGV come from the germline V gene. V gave up 5 bases and J gave up 5 bases, with 16 bases separating them. This CDR3 is built from 14 residues. The CDR3 nucleotides are TGTGCCAGCAGCACTAACAGGGTTTCGGACGAGCAGTACTTC. Encoded protein: CASSTNRVSDEQYF.

The chain uses TRBV20-1 and TRBJ2-7; 8 bases match TRBD2. With 7 bases clipped from V and 3 bases from J, the junction kept 14 bases outside the gene matches. The CDR3 totals 15 residues. CDR1 and CDR2 (germline): DFQATT, SNEGSKA (reference sequence). CDR3: CSVTEGPSGFYEQYF. Here the CDR3 DNA reads TGCAGTGTTACAGAGGGGCCTAGCGGGTTCTACGAGCAGTACTTC.

This chain uses TRBV7-2 with TRBJ2-7, with 9 bases identical to TRBD1. The CDR3 is made up of 17 amino acids. Germline-derived CDR1 and CDR2 are SGHTA and FQGNSA. J was trimmed by 6 bases and V by 5 bases; bases with no gene match: 17. CDR3 sequence: CASSPSLDGTGRREQYF. The CDR3 DNA follows: TGTGCCAGCAGCCCAAGCCTTGACGGGACAGGGAGGCGCGAGCAGTACTTC.

This clonotype appeared many times. This rearrangement joins TRBV7-8 to TRBJ2-7; 11 bases are a match to TRBD2. This CDR3 spans 14 amino acids. Per germline, CDR1 SGHVS and CDR2 FQNEAQ. The V gene end was trimmed by 4 bases and the J gene end by 3 bases; junction bases not matched to a gene: 2. The CDR3 bases are TGTGCCAGCAGCTCGACTAGCGGGAACTACGAGCAGTACTTC. Amino acid sequence: CASSSTSGNYEQYF.

The chain is built from TRBV20-1 and TRBJ2-1, with 10 bases aligning to TRBD2. CDR1 is DFQATT, CDR2 SNEGSKA, per germline (reference sequence). Trimming cost V 3 bases and J 8 bases; bases outside gene matches: 13. This CDR3 region has 16 residues. The CDR3 region has the DNA TGCAGTGCTAGCGGACTAGCGGCGTCCCTCATAGATGAGCAGTTCTTC. It is translated as CSASGLAASLIDEQFF.